This passage covers 21 T cell receptor beta chains from one sample sequenced in a study of identical twins (TCRdb year 2016). The method was 5' RACE. This sample was sequenced with an Illumina HiSeq 2000. Through fastp at Q25 and MiXCR, TCRdb rebuilt clones from the public reads, retaining in-frame beta chains. Merged by CDR3 protein, the rows form single entries marked with the most common genes and DNA. In this sample the table shows some 300,000 distinct CDR3 sequences, 10% to 15% of which occur a single time. Jointly, the top ten make up 7.2% of the sample. These data also featured in a second study, about yellow fever vaccine responses in identical twins.

Material for sequencing was CD8+ T cells sorted from blood. Receptor source: a woman aged 18-29 years in good health.

The chain links TRBV6-1 to TRBJ2-7; possible D gene TRBD1, 6 bases. Looked up from germline, CDR1 is MNHNS and CDR2 is SASEGT. This CDR3 has 15 amino acids. The V end lost 6 bases, the J end lost 3 bases, and 18 bases lay between the germline ends. The DNA for the CDR3 is TGTGCCAGCAGCTCTCCCGGGACATCTTTCTACGAGCAGTACGTC. This codes for CASSSPGTSFYEQYV.

The V call is TRBV10-1, the J call TRBJ1-1; no definite D call. Germline values: CDR1 WNHNN, CDR2 SYGVQD (reference sequence). The CDR3 covers 17 residues. The V end lost 3 bases, the J end lost 4 bases, and 21 bases lay between the germline ends. The CDR3 DNA reads TGCGCCAGCAGTGATGAAGAATTCGGGGTCAGGAGCACTGAAGCTTTCTTT. It specifies CASSDEEFGVRSTEAFF.

This clonotype has only a few counts. The chain joins TRBV11-1 to TRBJ1-2; D unclear. The germline V gene has CDR1 SGHAT and CDR2 FQDESV (reference sequence). The CDR3 is made up of 18 amino acids. Trimming cost V 3 bases and J 2 bases, with 22 bases left between them. CDR3 sequence (DNA): TGTGCCAGCAGCTTGTCAGGCGCGCGGGCGGGTGGAAACTATGGCTACACCTTC. It codes for CASSLSGARAGGNYGYTF.

CDR3 coding DNA: TGCGCCAGCAGTGAGTCCATGGACGGATCCTCCTACGAGCAGTACGTC. Translating gives CASSESMDGSSYEQYV. V usage is TRBV10-1 and J usage is TRBJ2-7; D unclear. The V and J ends lost 0 bases and 0 bases respectively, with 12 bases between them. Germline V gives CDR1 WNHNN, CDR2 SYGVQD (reference sequence). The CDR3 loop spans 16 amino acids.

The rearrangement uses TRBV4-1 and TRBJ1-1; D is unclear. Trimming cost V 0 bases and J 2 bases, with 7 bases left between them. This CDR3 is built from 14 residues. Germline CDR1 MGHRA, CDR2 YSYEKL. The CDR3 loop reads CASSQDGENTEAFF. The CDR3 nucleotides are TGCGCCAGCAGCCAAGATGGGGAAAACACTGAAGCTTTCTTT.

The chain is built from TRBV9 and TRBJ2-6; no clear D. In germline, CDR1 is SGDLS, CDR2 YYNGEE. With 3 bases removed from V and 0 bases from J, the gap between germline ends came to 13 bases. CDR3 size: 17 residues. The CDR3: CASSEPDVSSGANVLTF. The CDR3 DNA sequence: TGTGCCAGCAGCGAGCCGGACGTCAGCTCTGGGGCCAACGTCCTGACTTTC.

This clonotype occurred a few times. The chain has TRBV6-1 and TRBJ1-2; the D gene is possibly TRBD1 (5 bases). This CDR3 spans 15 amino acids. V was trimmed by 1 base and J by 3 bases, leaving 12 bases between them. Looked up from germline, CDR1 is MNHNS and CDR2 is SASEGT. CDR3 DNA: TGTGCCAGCAGTGAAGGTTGGGGCAGAGACTATGGCTACACCTTC. Its protein is CASSEGWGRDYGYTF.

This chain joins TRBV10-3 and TRBJ2-1; the match to TRBD2 covers 8 bases. Germline CDR1 ENHRY, CDR2 SYGVKD. This CDR3 comprises 14 residues. Unmatched junction bases numbered 6, after V lost 7 bases and J lost 4 bases. For the CDR3, the DNA is TGTGCCATCATACGGGAGGGCCGGTACAATGAGCAGTTCTTC. This sequence encodes CAIIREGRYNEQFF.

The sample holds a few counts of this clonotype. This sequence joins TRBV19 and TRBJ1-1; a weak D match, TRBD1 (6 bases). Germline-derived CDR1 and CDR2 are LNHDA and SQIVND (reference sequence). The CDR3 runs to 15 residues. V shed 7 bases and J shed 3 bases, with 18 bases lying between them. This chain's CDR3 is CASIHRDTPYTEAFF. CDR3 sequence (DNA): TGTGCCAGTATCCACCGGGACACACCATACACTGAAGCTTTCTTT.

This clonotype has a handful of counts. The J gene is TRBJ1-5, the V gene TRBV5-6; possible D gene TRBD1, 6 bases. This CDR3 region has 17 residues. From germline, CDR1 is SGHDT and CDR2 YYEEEE. The V and J ends lost 2 bases and 2 bases respectively, with 17 bases between them. Here the CDR3 reads CASSLQGSGWGNQPQHF. The CDR3 coding sequence is TGTGCCAGCAGCTTACAGGGTTCGGGATGGGGCAATCAGCCCCAGCATTTT.

This clonotype has just one count. The chain uses TRBV19 and TRBJ2-1; the match to TRBD2 covers 9 bases. This CDR3 has 13 residues. The J segment lost 9 bases and the V segment lost 3 bases, leaving 3 bases of the junction unmatched. Germline V gene sequence: CDR1 LNHDA, CDR2 SQIVND (reference sequence). The CDR3 spells CASSMAGGIEQFF. In nucleotides, the CDR3 is TGTGCCAGTAGTATGGCGGGAGGGATTGAGCAGTTCTTC.

The CDR3 DNA sequence: TGTGCCAGCAGCCCTCAGGGGGGTATGCCCAATTCACCCCTCCACTTT. Translating gives CASSPQGGMPNSPLHF. V and J are TRBV14 and TRBJ1-6; 7 nucleotides agree with TRBD1. Germline CDR1 is SGHDN and CDR2 is FVKESK. J lost 7 bases, V lost 4 bases, and 10 bases had no gene match. The CDR3 spans 16 residues.

This chain connects TRBV12-3 or TRBV12-4 to TRBJ1-2, with D perhaps matching TRBD1 (6 bases). V lost 3 bases and J 13 bases, leaving 12 bases between the germline ends. The length of the CDR3 is 11 residues. CDR3 sequence (DNA): TGTGCCAGCAGTTTTCAGCGGACAGTCACCTTC. Translation: CASSFQRTVTF.

This clonotype was found a few times. The chain uses TRBV4-1 and TRBJ1-1; no definite D call. The ends were cut back, 4 bases at V and 0 bases at J, with 18 bases in the middle. Germline V gene data show CDR1 as MGHRA and CDR2 as YSYEKL. This CDR3 region has 17 residues. This CDR3 reads CASSLYVPDAMNTEAFF. The CDR3 DNA follows: TGCGCCAGCAGCCTTTACGTTCCGGACGCGATGAACACTGAAGCTTTCTTT.

The chain recombines TRBV2 with TRBJ1-1; 7 bases fit TRBD1. Germline CDR1 SNHLY, CDR2 FYNNEI. CDR3 length: 13 residues. V shed 6 bases, J shed 7 bases, and the junction held 8 bases outside the gene matches. Here the CDR3 DNA reads TGTGCCAGCAGCCCAGGGGGTTGGTATGAAGCTTTCTTT. This codes for CASSPGGWYEAFF.

The rearrangement links TRBV2 to TRBJ2-1, with D unclear. V was cut by 6 bases and J by 3 bases, with 9 bases left in between. Germline V CDR1 and CDR2: SNHLY, FYNNEI. The CDR3 has 13 amino acids. The CDR3 region has the DNA TGTGCCAGCAGAGTAAAAGGCTACAATGAGCAGTTCTTC. Amino acid sequence: CASRVKGYNEQFF.

The chain is built from TRBV13 and TRBJ2-7; D is uncertain. V was pared by 0 bases and J by 4 bases, with 7 bases between. The CDR3 sequence is 13 residues long. CDR1 and CDR2 from the germline V gene are PRHDT and FYEKMQ (reference sequence). CDR3: CASSLGVDYEQYF. The CDR3 region has the DNA TGTGCCAGCAGCTTAGGGGTTGATTACGAGCAGTACTTC.

The gene calls are TRBV20-1 and TRBJ2-1; 16 bases match TRBD2. Trimming removed 5 bases from V and 9 bases from J; junction bases left unmatched: 4. The CDR3 covers 14 residues. Germline V gene data show CDR1 as DFQATT and CDR2 as SNEGSKA (reference sequence). The CDR3 is CSAGTSGRGSEQFF. CDR3 in DNA: TGCAGTGCTGGGACTAGCGGGAGGGGTAGTGAGCAGTTCTTC.

This clonotype showed up just a few times. This chain links TRBV7-9 with TRBJ2-1; no firm D call. V was shortened by 1 base and J by 8 bases, with 6 bases between the two germline ends. CDR3 size: 12 residues. Germline V gene sequence: CDR1 SEHNR, CDR2 FQNEAQ (reference sequence). The CDR3 reads CASSLVIDEQFF. The CDR3 DNA reads TGTGCCAGCAGCTTAGTAATAGATGAGCAGTTCTTC.

V usage is TRBV5-5 and J usage is TRBJ2-1, with D maybe TRBD1 (5 bases). The CDR3 runs to 14 residues. Germline lookup yields CDR1 SGHKS and CDR2 YYEKEE (reference sequence). V was shortened by 0 bases and J by 8 bases, with 12 bases between the two germline ends. The DNA of the CDR3 is TGTGCCAGCAGCTTGGGCGCAGGGTGGGATGAGCAGTTCTTC. It codes for CASSLGAGWDEQFF.

This clonotype was seen only a few times. The chain links TRBV19 to TRBJ2-1, with D uncertain. Trimming left V 3 bases short and J 3 bases short, with 6 bases between. This CDR3 is built from 13 residues. Germline V lookup: CDR1 LNHDA, CDR2 SQIVND (reference sequence). The CDR3 nucleotides read TGTGCCAGTAGTATTTCGGACTACAATGAGCAGTTCTTC. Translated, it gives CASSISDYNEQFF.